What follows describes a single T cell receptor beta chain. The CDR3 loop spans 16 amino acids. Trimming took 4 bases from V and 4 from J; bases not matched to a gene: 10. Germline CDR1 reads SGHTA; CDR2 reads FQGNSA. The data stem from a study of T-cell reconstitution after alpha-beta-depleted transplantation in children. Using unique molecular identifiers, the investigators prepared the TCRbeta library. TCRdb passed the PCR reads through MiXCR, listing each CDR3 protein once. The table records about 370,000 distinct CDR3 sequences, roughly 22% of them present only once. This receptor was obtained from a human donor who donated a stem cell graft to a child with acute myeloid leukemia. Here the sequenced sample was PBMCs from the stem cell graft donor, taken from the stem cell graft. V gene TRBV7-2 combines with J gene TRBJ1-2; 9 nucleotides agree with TRBD1. The CDR3, as DNA: TGTGCCAGCAGCTCATCCGGGACAGGGATTATCTATGGCTACACCTTC. Translation gives CASSSSGTGIIYGYTF. Full variable domain (remainder filled in from reference TRBV7-2 and TRBJ1-2): GAGVSQSPSNKVTEKGKDVELRCDPISGHTALYWYRQSLGQGLEFLIYFQGNSAPDKSGLPSDRFSAERTGGSVSTLTIQRTQQEDSAVYLCASSSSGTGIIYGYTFGSGTRLTVV.